Following are 2 T cell receptor beta chains from one sample sequenced in a study of CD8+ T cells in alopecia areata. The treatment was: oral pan-JAK inhibitor, 5-10 mg twice daily. RNA was isolated and reverse transcribed to cDNA, the sequencing template. Libraries were prepared by immunoSEQ multiplex PCR; TCRdb keeps only in-frame clonotypes and omits some of them. The profile covers 95,000 to 100,000 clones, with under 70% appearing a single time and roughly 16% taken by the ten largest. Sequences were derived from CD8+ T cells sorted from blood, sampled at week 4, from a patient treated with tofacitinib. These receptors were obtained from a human donor with alopecia areata.

This clone appeared a few times. V usage is TRBV10-3 and J usage is TRBJ2-7; 7 nucleotides match TRBD2. The germline V gene encodes CDR1 ENHRY and CDR2 SYGVKD. CDR3 length equals 16 residues. Germline trimming cut 3 bases from V and 3 bases from J; bases unmatched to any gene: 11. CDR3 DNA sequence: TGTGCCATCAGTGATAATTTAGAGCGGGGAGGCTACGAGCAGTACTTC. This encodes CAISDNLERGGYEQYF.

This clone appeared a few times. The chain links TRBV2 to TRBJ1-3, with D hard to call. CDR3 length: 15 amino acids. V gave up 2 bases and J gave up 0 bases, with 8 bases separating them. The germline V gene encodes CDR1 SNHLY and CDR2 FYNNEI. The CDR3 nucleotides are TGTGCCAGCAGTGAATGGAAGAGCTCTGGAAACACCATATATTTT. Its translation: CASSEWKSSGNTIYF.